This TCR beta chain originates from a study of T cells after yellow fever vaccination. Study-wide findings and caveats: On re-exposure, the response was weaker but peaked faster, at day 5 versus 15. The appearance of a small share of clonotypes in both CD4 and CD8 compartments was observed. Once the booster was given, most primary-vaccination clones reappeared, at over 95% for CD4 and roughly 90% for CD8.

TCR cDNA was made by 5'RACE template switching, adding a universal primer site and UMIs. TCRdb redid the calling of the 5' RACE reads with MiXCR, one entry per CDR3 protein. The sample shows about 320,000 distinct CDR3 sequences, 6.8% of them seen only once. In this sample, this clonotype turned up a few times. Its antigen is unidentified. This CDR3 has 16 residues. Germline CDR1 reads SGHAT; CDR2 reads FQNNGV. V lost 5 bases and J 9 bases, leaving 25 bases between the germline ends. The starting material was PBMCs, obtained around 45 days after the first yellow fever vaccination. The sequence came from a young man who received the YFV17D yellow fever vaccine. This chain connects TRBV11-2 to TRBJ1-2, with D possibly TRBD1 on 5 matching bases. The CDR3 DNA is TGTGCCAGCAGCCCCCTGGGGCACAGCTTTGTAGGAAGCTACACCTTC. This codes for CASSPLGHSFVGSYTF.